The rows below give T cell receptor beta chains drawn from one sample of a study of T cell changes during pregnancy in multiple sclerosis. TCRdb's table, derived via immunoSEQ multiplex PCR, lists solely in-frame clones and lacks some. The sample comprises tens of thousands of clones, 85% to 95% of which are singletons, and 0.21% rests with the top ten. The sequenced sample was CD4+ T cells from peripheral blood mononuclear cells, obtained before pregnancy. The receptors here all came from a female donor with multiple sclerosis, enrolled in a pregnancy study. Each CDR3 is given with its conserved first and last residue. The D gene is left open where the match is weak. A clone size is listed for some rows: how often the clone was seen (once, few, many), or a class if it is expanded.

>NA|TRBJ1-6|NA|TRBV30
TGTGCCTGGAGTGTTATTACAGAAAATTCACCCCTCCACTTT
CAWSVITENSPLHF
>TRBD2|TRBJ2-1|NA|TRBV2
TGTGCCAGCAGGGGACTAGCGGGGTCGGACAATGAGCAGTTCTTC
CASRGLAGSDNEQFF
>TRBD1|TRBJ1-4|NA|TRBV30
TGTGCCTGGGTCGGGAGTCCGGGACAGGGGCATCAAAAACTGTTTTTT
CAWVGSPGQGHQKLFF
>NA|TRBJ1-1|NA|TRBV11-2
TGTGCCAGCAGTCGACAGACGAACACTGAAGCTTTCTTT
CASSRQTNTEAFF
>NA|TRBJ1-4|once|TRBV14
TGTGCCAGCAGCCAAGTAGGGGGAACTAATGAAAAACTGTTTTTT
CASSQVGGTNEKLFF
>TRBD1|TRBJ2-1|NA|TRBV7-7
TGTGCCAGCAGCACAGGGGCAACGGGAGAGCAGTTCTTC
CASSTGATGEQFF
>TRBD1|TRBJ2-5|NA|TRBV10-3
TGTGCCATCAGAGAGACAGGGGAAGAGACCCAGTACTTC
CAIRETGEETQYF
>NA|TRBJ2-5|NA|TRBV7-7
TGTGCCAGCAGCTTCCTAGGAATCCAAGAGACCCAGTACTTC
CASSFLGIQETQYF
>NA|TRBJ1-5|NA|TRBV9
TGTGCCAGCAGCACAGACCCTAATAGCAATCAGCCCCAGCATTTT
CASSTDPNSNQPQHF
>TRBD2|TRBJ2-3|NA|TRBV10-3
TGTGCCATCAGCAGACTAGCGGGGGGCGGAGATACGCAGTATTTT
CAISRLAGGGDTQYF